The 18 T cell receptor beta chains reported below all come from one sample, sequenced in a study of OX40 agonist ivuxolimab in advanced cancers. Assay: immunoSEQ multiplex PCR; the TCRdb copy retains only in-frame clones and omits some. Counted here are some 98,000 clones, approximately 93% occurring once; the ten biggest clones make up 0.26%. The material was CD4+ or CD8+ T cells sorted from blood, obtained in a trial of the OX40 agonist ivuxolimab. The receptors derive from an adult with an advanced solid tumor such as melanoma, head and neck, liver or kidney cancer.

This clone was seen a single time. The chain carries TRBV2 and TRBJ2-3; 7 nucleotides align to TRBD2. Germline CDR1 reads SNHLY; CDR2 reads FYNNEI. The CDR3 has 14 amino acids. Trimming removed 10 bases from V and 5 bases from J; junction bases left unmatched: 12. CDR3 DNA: TGTGCCACACCTCTAGCGGAGAGAATAGATACGCAGTATTTT. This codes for CATPLAERIDTQYF.

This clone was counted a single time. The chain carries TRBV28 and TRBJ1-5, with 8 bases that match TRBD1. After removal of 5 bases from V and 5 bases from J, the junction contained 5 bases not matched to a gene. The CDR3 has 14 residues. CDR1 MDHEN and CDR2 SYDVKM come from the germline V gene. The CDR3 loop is CASSPDRGDQPQHF. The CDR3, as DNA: TGTGCCAGCAGTCCCGACAGGGGAGATCAGCCCCAGCATTTT.

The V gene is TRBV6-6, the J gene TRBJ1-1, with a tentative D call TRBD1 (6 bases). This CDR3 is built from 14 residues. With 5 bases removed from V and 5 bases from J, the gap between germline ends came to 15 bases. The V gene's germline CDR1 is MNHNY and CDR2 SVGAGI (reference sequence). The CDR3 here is CASSPLGGETEAFF. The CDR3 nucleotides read TGTGCCAGCAGTCCTTTAGGGGGGGAAACTGAAGCTTTCTTT.

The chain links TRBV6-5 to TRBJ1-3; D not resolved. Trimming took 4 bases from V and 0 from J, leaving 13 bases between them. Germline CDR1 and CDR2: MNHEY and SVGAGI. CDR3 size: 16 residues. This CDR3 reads CASSSGPISSGNTIYF. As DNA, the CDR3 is TGTGCCAGCAGTTCGGGTCCTATCAGCTCTGGAAACACCATATATTTT.

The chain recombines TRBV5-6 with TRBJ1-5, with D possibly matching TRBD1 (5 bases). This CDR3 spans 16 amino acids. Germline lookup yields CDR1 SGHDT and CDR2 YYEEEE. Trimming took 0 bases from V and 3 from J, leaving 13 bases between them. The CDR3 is CASSLGAGSFNQPQHF. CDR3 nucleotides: TGTGCCAGCAGCTTGGGAGCAGGGAGCTTCAATCAGCCCCAGCATTTT.

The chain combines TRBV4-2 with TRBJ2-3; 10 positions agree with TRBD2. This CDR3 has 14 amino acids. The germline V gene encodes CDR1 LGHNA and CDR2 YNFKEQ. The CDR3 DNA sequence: TGTGCAAGCGGGGGACTAGCGTCCACAGATACGCAGTATTTT. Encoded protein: CASGGLASTDTQYF.

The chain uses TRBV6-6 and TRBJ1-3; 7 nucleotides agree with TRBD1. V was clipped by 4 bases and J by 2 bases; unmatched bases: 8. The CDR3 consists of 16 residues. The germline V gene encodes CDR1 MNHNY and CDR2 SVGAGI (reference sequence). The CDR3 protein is CASSSRQGLPGNTIYF. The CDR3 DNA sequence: TGTGCCAGCAGTTCTCGACAGGGACTCCCTGGAAACACCATATATTTT.

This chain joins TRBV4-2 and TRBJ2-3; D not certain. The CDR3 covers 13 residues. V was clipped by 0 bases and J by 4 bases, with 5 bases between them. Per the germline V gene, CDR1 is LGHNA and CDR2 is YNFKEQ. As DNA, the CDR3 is TGTGCCAGCAGCCAAGAGTGGGCAGATACGCAGTATTTT. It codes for CASSQEWADTQYF.

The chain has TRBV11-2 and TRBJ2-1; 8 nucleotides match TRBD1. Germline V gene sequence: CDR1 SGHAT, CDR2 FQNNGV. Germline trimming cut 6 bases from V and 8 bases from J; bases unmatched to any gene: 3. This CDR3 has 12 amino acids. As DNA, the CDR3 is TGTGCCAGCAGAAAGACAGGGGATGAGCAGTTCTTC. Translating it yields CASRKTGDEQFF. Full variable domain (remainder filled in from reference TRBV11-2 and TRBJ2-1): EAGVAQSPRYKIIEKRQSVAFWCNPISGHATLYWYQQILGQGPKLLIQFQNNGVVDDSQLPKDRFSAERLKGVDSTLKIQPAKLEDSAVYLCASRKTGDEQFFGPGTRLTVL.

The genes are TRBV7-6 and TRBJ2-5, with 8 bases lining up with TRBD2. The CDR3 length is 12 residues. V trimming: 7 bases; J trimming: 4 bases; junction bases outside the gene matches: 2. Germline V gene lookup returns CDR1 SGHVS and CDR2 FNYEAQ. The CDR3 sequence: CASTGLAETQYF. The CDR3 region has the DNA TGTGCCAGCACCGGACTAGCAGAGACCCAGTACTTC. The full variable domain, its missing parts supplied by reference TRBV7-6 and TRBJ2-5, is GAGVSQSPRYKVTKRGQDVALRCDPISGHVSLYWYRQALGQGPEFLTYFNYEAQQDKSGLPNDRFSAERPEGSISTLTIQRTEQRDSAMYRCASTGLAETQYFGPGTRLLVL.

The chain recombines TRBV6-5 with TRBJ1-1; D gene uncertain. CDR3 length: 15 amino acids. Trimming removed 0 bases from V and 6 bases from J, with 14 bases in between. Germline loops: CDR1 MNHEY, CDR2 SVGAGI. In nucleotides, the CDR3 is TGTGCCAGCAGTTACTCGGGCCTCTACTCCCCTGAAGCTTTCTTT. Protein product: CASSYSGLYSPEAFF.

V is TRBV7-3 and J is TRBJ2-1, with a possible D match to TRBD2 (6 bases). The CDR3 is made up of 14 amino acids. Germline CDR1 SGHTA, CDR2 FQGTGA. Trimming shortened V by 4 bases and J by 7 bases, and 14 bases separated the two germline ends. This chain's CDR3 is CASSSHPDYNEQFF. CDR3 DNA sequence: TGTGCCAGCAGCTCCCACCCGGACTATAATGAGCAGTTCTTC.

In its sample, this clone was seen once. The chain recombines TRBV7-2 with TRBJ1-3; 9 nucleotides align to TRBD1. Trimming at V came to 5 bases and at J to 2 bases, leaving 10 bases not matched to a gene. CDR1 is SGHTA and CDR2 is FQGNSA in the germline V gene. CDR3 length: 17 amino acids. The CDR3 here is CASSPRTGELAGNTIYF. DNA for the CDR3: TGTGCCAGCAGCCCCAGGACAGGGGAGTTGGCTGGAAACACCATATATTTT.

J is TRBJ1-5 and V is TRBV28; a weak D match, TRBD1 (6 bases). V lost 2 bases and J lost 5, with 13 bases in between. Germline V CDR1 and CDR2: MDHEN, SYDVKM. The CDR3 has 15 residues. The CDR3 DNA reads TGTGCCAGCAGTTTAGGGCAGGGGTTCCATCAGCCCCAGCATTTT. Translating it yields CASSLGQGFHQPQHF.

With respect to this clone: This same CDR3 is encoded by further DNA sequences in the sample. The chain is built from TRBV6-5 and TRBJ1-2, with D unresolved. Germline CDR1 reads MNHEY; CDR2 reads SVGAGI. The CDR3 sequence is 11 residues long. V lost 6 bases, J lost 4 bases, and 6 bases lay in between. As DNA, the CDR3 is TGTGCCAGCAGCCCGGGCTATGGCTACACCTTC. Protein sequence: CASSPGYGYTF.

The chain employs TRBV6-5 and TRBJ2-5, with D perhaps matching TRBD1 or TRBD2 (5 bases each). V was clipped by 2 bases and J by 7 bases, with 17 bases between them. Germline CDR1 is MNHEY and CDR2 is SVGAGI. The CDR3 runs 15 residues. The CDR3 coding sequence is TGTGCCAGCAGTTACCAGGGACGAAATGAGAGGACCCAGTACTTC. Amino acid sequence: CASSYQGRNERTQYF.

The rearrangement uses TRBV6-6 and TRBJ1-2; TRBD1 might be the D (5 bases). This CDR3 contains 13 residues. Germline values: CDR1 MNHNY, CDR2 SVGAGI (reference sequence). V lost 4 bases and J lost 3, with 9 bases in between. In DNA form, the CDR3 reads TGTGCCAGCAGTTGGGGGGGATACTATGGCTACACCTTC. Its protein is CASSWGGYYGYTF.

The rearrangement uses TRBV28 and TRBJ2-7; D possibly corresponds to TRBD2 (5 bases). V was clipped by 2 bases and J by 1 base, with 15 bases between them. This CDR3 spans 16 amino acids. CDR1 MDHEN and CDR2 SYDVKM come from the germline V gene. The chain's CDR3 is CASSLGASSRSYEQYV. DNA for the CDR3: TGTGCCAGCAGTTTAGGAGCGTCTAGCAGGTCCTACGAGCAGTACGTC.